The subject of this entry is one T cell receptor beta chain. Its antigen is undetermined. This sample's time point: week 47, end of study. A single vaccine dose contained 300 ug of mutant IDH1 20-mer peptide, and topical imiquimod was used with it. The donors' diagnosis was new WHO grade 3 or 4 astrocytoma that was IDH1-mutant and ATRX-lost. These data originate in a study of a mutant IDH1 vaccine in newly diagnosed glioma. Study-wide points: Overall, roughly 95% of patients had vaccine-induced immune responses.

The data were produced by immunoSEQ multiplex PCR, yet TCRdb's version contains in-frame clones alone and is incomplete. This sample carries more than 35,000 clones, 65% to 85% of them seen once, and the ten largest clones take about 9.6%. The CDR3 extends over 15 amino acids. The V segment lost 0 bases and the J segment 10 bases; nucleotides outside the gene matches: 9. CDR1 and CDR2 from the germline V gene are SGDLS and YYNGEE. The TCR comes from a middle-aged man with glioma. The chain is built from TRBV9 and TRBJ2-1, with 8 nucleotides matching TRBD2. The sample here was PBMCs, taken from a glioma patient whose treatment included an IDH1 peptide vaccine. The CDR3 DNA sequence: TGTGCCAGCAGCGTAGAGGGAGCGGGAGTTAGGGAGCAGTTCTTC. Protein: CASSVEGAGVREQFF.